One T cell receptor beta chain is described in this entry. The antigen is not known. This entry is derived from a study of a mutant IDH1 vaccine in newly diagnosed glioma. Study information: Each patient was administered eight vaccinations, scheduled in weeks 1, 3, 5, 7, 11, 15, 19 and 23. Patients' prior therapy spanned radiotherapy, temozolomide, or both; most underwent both.

Per germline, CDR1 SGHTA and CDR2 FQGTGA. With V trimmed by 4 bases and J by 4 bases, 2 bases remained unmatched. This CDR3 has 15 residues. The time point denotes: week 11, during vaccination. All doses held 300 ug of mutant IDH1 20-mer peptide, with topical imiquimod. The study, taken as a whole, reports: Top-clonotype changes in peripheral T cells seemed unrelated to pseudoprogression. Vaccine-induced immune responses occurred in more than 85% of patients.

Data came from immunoSEQ multiplex PCR; TCRdb stores just in-frame clones and leaves some out. The sample carries roughly 60,000 clones, 70% to 85% recorded once. The rearrangement joins TRBV7-3 to TRBJ2-1; 12 nucleotides align to TRBD2. This TCR was recovered from a man under 40 with glioma. The sample in question was PBMCs, obtained from a glioma patient whose treatment included an IDH1 peptide vaccine. The CDR3 DNA sequence: TGTGCCAGCAGCTCAACTAGCGGGGGGTACAATGAGCAGTTCTTC. Translated, it gives CASSSTSGGYNEQFF.